The T cell receptor beta chain under discussion was sequenced for a study of long-term antiretroviral therapy in people with HIV. The germline CDR1 and CDR2 sequences are SGHTA and FQGNSA. V was cut by 4 bases and J by 6 bases, with 12 bases left in between. This CDR3 is built from 14 residues. This clone was counted a single time. Its specificity is unknown. Findings and limits, study-wide: Absence of data on ART adherence, viral resistance or therapy changes was noted.

Assay version v3.0 of immunoSEQ was used, and it was run at survey level. Measured with immunoSEQ multiplex PCR; TCRdb has only the in-frame clones, and not every one. The repertoire holds some 35,000 clones, with about 94% as singletons. The receptor comes from a woman aged 50 to 60 with HIV. Sequencing used unsorted PBMCs, obtained 4.1 years after starting antiretroviral therapy. This chain uses TRBV7-2 with TRBJ2-2; the D is unclear. Here the CDR3 reads CASSSSSWAGELFF. The CDR3 nucleotides are TGTGCCAGCAGCTCCTCTAGTTGGGCCGGGGAGCTGTTTTTT. The full variable domain, in which reference TRBV7-2 and TRBJ2-2 provide the parts outside the CDR3, is GAGVSQSPSNKVTEKGKDVELRCDPISGHTALYWYRQSLGQGLEFLIYFQGNSAPDKSGLPSDRFSAERTGGSVSTLTIQRTQQEDSAVYLCASSSSSWAGELFFGEGSRLTVL.